The 9 T cell receptor beta chains below were found in one sample sequenced in a study of identical twins (dated by TCRdb to the mid-2010s). Library preparation employed 5' RACE. For sequencing, an Illumina HiSeq 2000 was employed. TCRdb cleaned the public reads at Q25 with fastp, built clones with MiXCR and kept in-frame beta chains. Rows matching on CDR3 protein sequence are summarized as one entry with the most common DNA and genes. For this sample there are roughly 470,000 distinct CDR3 sequences; 13% to 15% appear just once. The ten most abundant clones make up more than 0.8% of the sample. The data also belong to a second study, concerning yellow fever vaccine responses in identical twins.

The sequencing sample was made of CD4+ T cells sorted from blood. The receptors originated from a woman aged 18-30 years in good health.

This clonotype has just a few counts. The V call is TRBV7-9, the J call TRBJ2-7; D is possibly TRBD1 (6 bases). Germline assignment: CDR1 SEHNR and CDR2 FQNEAQ (reference sequence). The CDR3 contains 12 residues. The germline V and J ends were trimmed by 2 bases and 5 bases, with 7 bases remaining between them. The CDR3 sequence is CASSLRGNEQYF. DNA of the CDR3: TGTGCCAGCAGCTTAAGGGGGAACGAGCAGTACTTC.

This clonotype appeared many times. The rearrangement joins TRBV12-3 or TRBV12-4 to TRBJ1-1, with unresolved D. This CDR3 comprises 12 residues. Trimming removed 0 bases at V and 1 base at J, with 0 bases between. The CDR3 sequence is CASSLANTEAFF. DNA of the CDR3: TGTGCCAGCAGTTTAGCGAACACTGAAGCTTTCTTT.

As for this clonotype: This could be a read error, since a much larger clone is one nucleotide away. The rearrangement links TRBV20-1 to TRBJ2-4; 9 nucleotides agree with TRBD2. This CDR3 spans 18 amino acids. CDR1 and CDR2 (germline): DFQATT, SNEGSKA (reference sequence). In nucleotides, the CDR3 is TGCTGTGCTAGTCATTCGGGCGGGGGGGGCCAAGCCAAAAACATTCAGTACTTC. It encodes CCASHSGGGGQAKNIQYF.

This clonotype was counted many times. The chain employs TRBV20-1 and TRBJ2-7, with 10 bases aligning to TRBD2. CDR3 size: 14 residues. Germline CDR1 and CDR2: DFQATT and SNEGSKA (reference sequence). J was trimmed by 1 base and V by 3 bases; bases with no gene match: 3. CDR3 in amino acids: CSASILAGSYEQYF. In DNA form, the CDR3 reads TGCAGTGCTAGTATACTAGCGGGATCCTACGAGCAGTACTTC.

The V call is TRBV18, the J call TRBJ2-3; weak D call: TRBD1 (6 bases). This CDR3 comprises 16 residues. In germline, CDR1 is KGHSH, CDR2 LQKENI. Trimming removed 2 bases at V and 1 base at J, with 13 bases between. CDR3 residues: CASSPSDSVRTDTQYF. The CDR3 DNA sequence: TGTGCCAGCTCACCATCGGACAGCGTCCGCACAGATACGCAGTATTTT.

The table lists this clonotype with many counts. The chain carries TRBV5-1 and TRBJ1-6; perhaps TRBD1 as D (5 bases). The CDR3 consists of 15 residues. Germline V gene lookup returns CDR1 SGHRS and CDR2 YFSETQ. V gave up 2 bases and J gave up 6 bases, with 12 bases separating them. The CDR3 sequence is CASSFESGFNSPLHF. The CDR3, as DNA: TGCGCCAGCAGCTTTGAATCAGGGTTTAATTCACCCCTCCACTTT.

The chain combines TRBV2 with TRBJ2-3, with 11 bases fitting TRBD1. The CDR3 runs 15 residues. V lost 7 bases, J lost 0 bases, and 3 bases stayed unmatched. Germline V gene sequence: CDR1 SNHLY, CDR2 FYNNEI. The DNA for the CDR3 is TGTGCCAGCAAAGGGACAGGGGGGAGCACAGATACGCAGTATTTT. The encoded protein is CASKGTGGSTDTQYF.

This clonotype was seen ten or more times. At one end, the junction sequence differs from germline, possibly due to a read error. The chain joins TRBV5-1 to TRBJ2-1; D might be TRBD1 (6 bases). Looked up from germline, CDR1 is SGHRS and CDR2 is YFSETQ. This CDR3 is built from 14 residues. The CDR3 spells CASSLDRSYNEQFF. As DNA, the CDR3 is TGTGCCAGCAGCCTCGACAGGTCCTACAATGAGCAGTTCTTC.

This clonotype was detected a few times. This chain connects TRBV11-2 to TRBJ2-3; the match to TRBD2 covers 14 bases. V lost 5 bases and J lost 6; bases outside the gene matches: 13. The CDR3 is 18 amino acids. Germline lookup yields CDR1 SGHAT and CDR2 FQNNGV. CDR3 sequence reads: CASSPRLPGLAGEDTQYF. CDR3 nucleotide sequence: TGTGCCAGCAGCCCGCGATTGCCGGGACTAGCGGGGGAGGATACGCAGTATTTT.